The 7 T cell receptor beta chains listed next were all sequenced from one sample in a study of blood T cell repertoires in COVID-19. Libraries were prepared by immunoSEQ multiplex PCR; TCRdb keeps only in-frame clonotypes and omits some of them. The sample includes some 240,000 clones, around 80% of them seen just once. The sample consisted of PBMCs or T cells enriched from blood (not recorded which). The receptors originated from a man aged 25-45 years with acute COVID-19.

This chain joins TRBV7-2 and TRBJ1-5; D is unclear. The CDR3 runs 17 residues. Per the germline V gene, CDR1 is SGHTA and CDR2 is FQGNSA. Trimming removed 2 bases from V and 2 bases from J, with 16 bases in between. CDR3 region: CASSLKNPGYGNQPQHF. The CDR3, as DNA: TGTGCCAGCAGCTTAAAAAACCCGGGTTACGGCAATCAGCCCCAGCATTTT.

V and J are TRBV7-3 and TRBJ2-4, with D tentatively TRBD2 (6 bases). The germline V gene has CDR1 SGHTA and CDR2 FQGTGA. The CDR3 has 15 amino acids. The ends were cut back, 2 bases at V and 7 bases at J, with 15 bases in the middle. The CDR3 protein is CASSLRSGGENIQYF. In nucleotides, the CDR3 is TGTGCCAGCAGCTTACGGTCCGGAGGGGAGAACATTCAGTACTTC.

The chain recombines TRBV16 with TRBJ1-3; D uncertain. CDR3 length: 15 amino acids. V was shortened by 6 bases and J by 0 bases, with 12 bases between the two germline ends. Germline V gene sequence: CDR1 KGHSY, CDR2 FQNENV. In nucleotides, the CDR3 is TGTGCCAGCAGTCACCGAGCGGACTCTGGAAACACCATATATTTT. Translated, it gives CASSHRADSGNTIYF.

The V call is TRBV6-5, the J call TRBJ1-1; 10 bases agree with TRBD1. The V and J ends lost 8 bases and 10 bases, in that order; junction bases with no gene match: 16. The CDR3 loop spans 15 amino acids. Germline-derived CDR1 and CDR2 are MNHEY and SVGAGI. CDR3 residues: CASSRRGGTGVGAFF. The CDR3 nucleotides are TGTGCCAGCTCTAGGAGAGGGGGGACAGGGGTAGGAGCTTTCTTT.

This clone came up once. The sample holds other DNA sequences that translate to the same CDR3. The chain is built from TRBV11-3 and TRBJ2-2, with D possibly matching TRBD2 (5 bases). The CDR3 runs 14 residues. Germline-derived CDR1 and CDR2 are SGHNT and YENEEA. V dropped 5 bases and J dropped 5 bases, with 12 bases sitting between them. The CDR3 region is CASSPGRGTGELFF. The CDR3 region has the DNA TGTGCCAGCAGCCCAGGCCGGGGAACCGGGGAGCTGTTTTTT.

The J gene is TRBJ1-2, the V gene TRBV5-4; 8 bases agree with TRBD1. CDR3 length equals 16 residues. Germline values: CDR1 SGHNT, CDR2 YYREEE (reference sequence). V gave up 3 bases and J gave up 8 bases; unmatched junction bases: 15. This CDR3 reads CASSYGTAADRGGYTF. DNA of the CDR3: TGTGCCAGCAGCTATGGGACAGCGGCCGACAGGGGCGGCTACACCTTC.

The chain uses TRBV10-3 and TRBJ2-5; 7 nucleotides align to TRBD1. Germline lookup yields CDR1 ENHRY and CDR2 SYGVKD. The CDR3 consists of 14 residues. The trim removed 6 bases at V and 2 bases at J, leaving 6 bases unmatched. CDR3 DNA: TGTGCCATCAGCTCCGGACAGGATCAAGAGACCCAGTACTTC. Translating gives CAISSGQDQETQYF.